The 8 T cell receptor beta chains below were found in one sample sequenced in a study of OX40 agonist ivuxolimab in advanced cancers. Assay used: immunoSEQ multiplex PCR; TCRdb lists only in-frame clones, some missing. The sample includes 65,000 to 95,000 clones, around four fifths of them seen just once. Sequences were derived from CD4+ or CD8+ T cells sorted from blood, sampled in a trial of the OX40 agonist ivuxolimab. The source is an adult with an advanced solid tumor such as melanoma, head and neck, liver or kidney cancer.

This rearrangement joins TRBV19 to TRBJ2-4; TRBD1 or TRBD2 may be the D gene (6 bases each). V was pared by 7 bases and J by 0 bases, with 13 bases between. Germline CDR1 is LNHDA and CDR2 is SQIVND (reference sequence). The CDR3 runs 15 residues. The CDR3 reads CASTSRGLAKNIQYF. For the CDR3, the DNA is TGTGCCAGTACCTCCCGGGGGCTAGCCAAAAACATTCAGTACTTC.

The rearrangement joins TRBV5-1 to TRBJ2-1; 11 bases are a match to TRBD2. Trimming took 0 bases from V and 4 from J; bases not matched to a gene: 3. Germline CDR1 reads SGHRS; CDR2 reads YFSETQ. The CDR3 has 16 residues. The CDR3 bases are TGCGCCAGCAGCTTGGATCCTAGCGGGGGGTACAATGAGCAGTTCTTC. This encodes CASSLDPSGGYNEQFF.

This chain's CDR3 is CASTLWGGNQPQHF. The CDR3 coding sequence is TGTGCCAGCACCCTGTGGGGGGGCAATCAGCCCCAGCATTTT. The chain couples TRBV28 to TRBJ1-5; D might be TRBD1 (5 bases). Germline V gene lookup returns CDR1 MDHEN and CDR2 SYDVKM. V was shortened by 7 bases and J by 2 bases, with 12 bases between the two germline ends. This CDR3 is 14 amino acids long.

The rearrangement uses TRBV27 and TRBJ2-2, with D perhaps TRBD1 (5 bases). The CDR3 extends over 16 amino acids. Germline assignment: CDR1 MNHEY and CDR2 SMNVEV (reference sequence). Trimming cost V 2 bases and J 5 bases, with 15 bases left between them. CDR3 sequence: CASSLRAGLTTGELFF. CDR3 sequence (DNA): TGTGCCAGCAGTTTACGGGCAGGGTTGACAACCGGGGAGCTGTTTTTT.

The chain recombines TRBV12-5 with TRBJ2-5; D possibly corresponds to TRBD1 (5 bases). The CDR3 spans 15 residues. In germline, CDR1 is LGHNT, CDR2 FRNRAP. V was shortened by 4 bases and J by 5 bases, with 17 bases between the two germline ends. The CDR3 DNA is TGTGCTAGTGGTTCCTCTTTCCAGGGTCGGGAGACCCAGTACTTC. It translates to CASGSSFQGRETQYF.

The CDR3 coding sequence is TGCAGCGCGGGCGTAAGACAGGGGGGAACTGAAGCTTTCTTT. It translates to CSAGVRQGGTEAFF. The rearrangement links TRBV29-1 to TRBJ1-1; 9 positions match TRBD1. The CDR3 runs 14 residues. V was clipped by 7 bases and J by 5 bases; unmatched bases: 11. Germline CDR1 and CDR2: SQVTM and ANQGSEA.

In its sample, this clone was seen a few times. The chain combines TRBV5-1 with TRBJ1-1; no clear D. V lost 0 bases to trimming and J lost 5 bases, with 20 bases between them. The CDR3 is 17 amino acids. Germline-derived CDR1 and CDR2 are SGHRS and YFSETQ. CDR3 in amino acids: CASSLGTNTFLGTEAFF. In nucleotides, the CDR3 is TGCGCCAGCAGCTTGGGTACAAATACCTTTTTGGGGACTGAAGCTTTCTTT.

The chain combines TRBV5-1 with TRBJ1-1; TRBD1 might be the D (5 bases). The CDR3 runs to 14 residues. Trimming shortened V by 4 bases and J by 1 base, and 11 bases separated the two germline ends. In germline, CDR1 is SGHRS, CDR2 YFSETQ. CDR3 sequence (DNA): TGCGCCAGCAGCCTGACAGTAGCGAACACTGAAGCTTTCTTT. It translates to CASSLTVANTEAFF.